The 4 T cell receptor beta chains below were found in one sample sequenced in a study of T cells in Graves' hyperthyroidism and ophthalmopathy. It was RNA transcripts that yielded the amplified TCR beta CDR3 regions. Using the HTBI primer set, a first-round RT-PCR was run on the TCR CDR3. TCRdb passed the multiplex PCR reads through MiXCR, listing each CDR3 protein once. The sample has 400,000 to 600,000 distinct CDR3 sequences; roughly a sixth are singletons. The sample taken for sequencing was blood. These receptors all come from a woman younger than 45 with Graves' ophthalmopathy.

The V gene is TRBV20-1, the J gene TRBJ2-1; D may match TRBD1 or TRBD2 (6 bases each). Germline lookup yields CDR1 DFQATT and CDR2 SNEGSKA (reference sequence). V lost 3 bases and J lost 0, with 15 bases in between. The CDR3 has 16 residues. CDR3 region: CSASDGGPNSYNEQFF. As DNA, the CDR3 is TGCAGTGCTAGTGATGGGGGGCCGAACTCCTACAATGAGCAGTTCTTC.

There are many counts of this clonotype. This chain uses TRBV3-1 with TRBJ2-7; 9 positions agree with TRBD2. The CDR3 is 16 residues long. The junction had 9 bases not matched to a gene; V was cut back by 0 bases and J by 6 bases. Germline V gene lookup returns CDR1 LGHDT and CDR2 YNNKEL (reference sequence). The CDR3 sequence: CASSQDSLAGLTEQYF. DNA for the CDR3: TGTGCCAGCAGCCAAGACAGCCTAGCGGGACTAACCGAGCAGTACTTC.

This clonotype was counted a few times. The chain is built from TRBV29-1 and TRBJ2-7; D is ambiguous. The CDR3 is made up of 11 amino acids. Germline-derived CDR1 and CDR2 are SQVTM and ANQGSEA. The ends were cut back, 5 bases at V and 6 bases at J, with 11 bases in the middle. The CDR3 region has the DNA TGCAGCGTTTCTTTCGTGGGCGAGCAGTACTTC. The encoded protein is CSVSFVGEQYF.

The chain links TRBV6-5 to TRBJ1-2; 10 bases match TRBD1. The germline CDR1 and CDR2 sequences are MNHEY and SVGAGI. This CDR3 has 13 residues. V was clipped by 7 bases and J by 7 bases; unmatched bases: 6. The DNA for the CDR3 is TGTGCCAGCATCCAAGACAGGGGGCTTGGCTACACCTTC. Translated: CASIQDRGLGYTF.